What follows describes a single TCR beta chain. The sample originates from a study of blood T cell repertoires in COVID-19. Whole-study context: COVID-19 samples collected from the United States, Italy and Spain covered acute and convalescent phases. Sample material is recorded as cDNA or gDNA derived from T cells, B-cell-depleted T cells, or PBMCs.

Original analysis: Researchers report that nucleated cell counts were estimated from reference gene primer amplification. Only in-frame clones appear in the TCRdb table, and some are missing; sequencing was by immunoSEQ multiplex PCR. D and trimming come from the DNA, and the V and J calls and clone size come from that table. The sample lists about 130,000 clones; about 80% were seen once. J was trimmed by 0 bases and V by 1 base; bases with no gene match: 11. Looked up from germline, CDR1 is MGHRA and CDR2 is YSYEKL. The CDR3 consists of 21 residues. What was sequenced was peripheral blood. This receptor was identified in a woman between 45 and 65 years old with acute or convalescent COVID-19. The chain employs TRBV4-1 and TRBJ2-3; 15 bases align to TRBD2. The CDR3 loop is CASSQGTGTSGGRWSTDTQYF. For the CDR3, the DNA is TGCGCCAGCAGCCAAGGGACCGGGACTAGCGGGGGGCGATGGAGCACAGATACGCAGTATTTT.